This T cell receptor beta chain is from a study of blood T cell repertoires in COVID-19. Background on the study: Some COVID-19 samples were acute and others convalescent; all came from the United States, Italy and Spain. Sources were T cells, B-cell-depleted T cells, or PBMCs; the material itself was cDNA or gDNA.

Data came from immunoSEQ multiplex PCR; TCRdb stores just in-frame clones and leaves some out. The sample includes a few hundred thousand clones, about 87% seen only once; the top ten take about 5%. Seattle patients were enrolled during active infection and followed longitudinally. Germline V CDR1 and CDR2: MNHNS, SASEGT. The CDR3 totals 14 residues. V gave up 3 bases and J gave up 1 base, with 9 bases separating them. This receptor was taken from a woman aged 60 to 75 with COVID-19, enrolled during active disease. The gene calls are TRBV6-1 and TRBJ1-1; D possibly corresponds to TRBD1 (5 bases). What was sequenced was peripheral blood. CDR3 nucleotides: TGTGCCAGCAGTGAGGGCAGGGAGAACACTGAAGCTTTCTTT. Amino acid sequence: CASSEGRENTEAFF.